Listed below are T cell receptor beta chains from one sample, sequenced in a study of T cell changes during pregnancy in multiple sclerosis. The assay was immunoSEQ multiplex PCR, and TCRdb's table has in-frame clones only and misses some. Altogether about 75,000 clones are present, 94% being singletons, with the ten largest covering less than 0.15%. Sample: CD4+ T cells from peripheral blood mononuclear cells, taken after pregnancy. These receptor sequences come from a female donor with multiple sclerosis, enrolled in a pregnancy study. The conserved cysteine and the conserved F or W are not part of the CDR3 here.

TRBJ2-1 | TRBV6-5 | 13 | ASSLLAGGYNEQF
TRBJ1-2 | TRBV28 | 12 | ASSLSGQLYGYT
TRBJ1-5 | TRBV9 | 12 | ASSPTGTGQPQH
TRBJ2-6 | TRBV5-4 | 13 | ASSRGASGANVLT
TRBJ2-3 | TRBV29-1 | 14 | SVEAGTSESTDTQY
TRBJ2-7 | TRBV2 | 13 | ASSERSGRAYEQY
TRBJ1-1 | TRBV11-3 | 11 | ASSSGQISEAF
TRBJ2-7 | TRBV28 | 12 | ASSLGGRSYEQY
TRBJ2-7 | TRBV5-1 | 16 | ASSTTIQTGANNDEQY
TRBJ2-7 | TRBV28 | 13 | ASSFWDRGPREQY
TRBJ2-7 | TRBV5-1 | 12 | ASSFGTGSSEQY
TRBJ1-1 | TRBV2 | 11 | ASSEYLGQSFI
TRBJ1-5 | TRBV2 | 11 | ASSRGDGQPQH
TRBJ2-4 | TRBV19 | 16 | ASSRRSGTDLAKNIQY
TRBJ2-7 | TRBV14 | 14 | ASSQVGLAGVHEQY
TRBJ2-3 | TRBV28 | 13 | ASTNGQGREDTQY
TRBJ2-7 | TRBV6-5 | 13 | ASSRGGQGGYEQY
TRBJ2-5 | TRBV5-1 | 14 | ASSLGREGFQETQY
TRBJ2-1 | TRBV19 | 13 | ATNLAGGPYNEQF
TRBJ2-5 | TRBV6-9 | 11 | APKDSLSRWEY
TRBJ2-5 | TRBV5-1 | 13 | ASSLSPGGAETQY
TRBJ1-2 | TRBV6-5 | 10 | ASSRTGDGYT
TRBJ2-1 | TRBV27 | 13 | ASSRGTSGGYEQF
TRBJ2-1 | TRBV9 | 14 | ASSAKTSGIYNEQF
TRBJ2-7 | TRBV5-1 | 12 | ASSLGRVASEQY
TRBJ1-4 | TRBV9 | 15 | ASSRNDRGTTNEKLF
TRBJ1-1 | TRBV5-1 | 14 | ASNTQGGRAGTEAF
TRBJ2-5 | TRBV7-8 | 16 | ASVRGTSGRSFQETQY
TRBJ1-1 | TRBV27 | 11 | ASRGPVNAEAF
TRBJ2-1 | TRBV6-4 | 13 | ASSPTRSSYNEQF
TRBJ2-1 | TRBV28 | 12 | ASSLSTLQDEQF
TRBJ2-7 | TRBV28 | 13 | ASTRTGGKPYEQY
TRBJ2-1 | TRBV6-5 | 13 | ASSYESGLYNEQF
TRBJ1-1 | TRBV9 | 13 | ASSVLGAVNTEAF